This TCR beta chain was sequenced for a study of blood T cells in healthy people across ages. CDR3 size: 16 residues. Primed by a sample-barcoded 5' primer and a J-beta primer mix, a second PCR proceeded for roughly 7 to 12 cycles. TCRdb re-called the 5' RACE reads with MiXCR, one entry per CDR3 protein. The table lists around 800,000 distinct CDR3 sequences, roughly 24% of them singletons. Another study also made use of these data, one on T cells of mothers and their children.

Source material: blood. This TCR was sampled from a boy aged 10-17 years in good health. The J gene is TRBJ2-7, the V gene TRBV21-1; the table names TRBD1, a call not compared with the DNA. TRBV21-1 is a pseudogene locus. CDR3 protein: CASSPKGQGGSYEQYF. The CDR3 DNA follows: TGTGCCAGCAGCCCAAAAGGACAGGGGGGATCCTACGAGCAGTACTTC.